The following is a TCR beta chain sequence with its context. In the same sample, other DNA sequences code for this CDR3. As handled by the study authors: In the immunoSEQ data, sequences were junction-only and lacked quality scores, so filtering differed. Generated by immunoSEQ multiplex PCR, the TCRdb table keeps only in-frame clones and is missing some. V and J calls and clone size are given by that table; D and trimming were obtained from the DNA. This table has approximately 640,000 clones, roughly 70% appearing once. CDR1 MNHEY and CDR2 SMNVEV come from the germline V gene (reference sequence). CDR3 length: 14 amino acids. The ends were cut back, 4 bases at V and 4 bases at J, with 11 bases in the middle. The data originate from a study of shared clonotypes between healthy human individuals. Across the whole study: CD4 naive and CD4 memory each took three plates per donor, while CD8 naive took two and CD8 memory one.

The chain joins TRBV27 to TRBJ1-5; D call uncertain. The sequenced sample consisted of memory CD4+ T cells sorted from blood. The subset: CD45RA-negative fraction. This TCR derives from a woman in her 30s in good health. The DNA of the CDR3 is TGTGCCAGCAGTTCTGGGGTGGGGAATCAGCCCCAGCATTTT. It yields the protein CASSSGVGNQPQHF.